This is a list of T cell receptor beta chains from one sample in a study of T cells in Graves' hyperthyroidism and ophthalmopathy. TCRdb re-called the multiplex PCR reads with MiXCR, one entry per CDR3 protein. The table shows 35,000 to 45,000 distinct CDR3 sequences, with around 48% occurring only once. The sequenced sample consisted of blood. The receptor set was obtained from a woman between 50 and 59 years old with Graves' hyperthyroidism that later progressed to Graves' ophthalmopathy. Both conserved end residues are part of each CDR3. A D gene is named only where the DNA matches it firmly.

TRBV19,TRBD2,TRBJ2-1,CASSIEAGPYNEQFF
TRBV24-1,TRBD2,TRBJ2-1,CASRTSGRGEQFF
TRBV6-1,NA,TRBJ1-5,CASSEATQPYEHF
TRBV20-1,NA,TRBJ1-1,CSARDSDTEAFF
TRBV24-1,NA,TRBJ2-5,CATSSTRGSYQETQYF
TRBV20-1,NA,TRBJ2-7,CSQLRDAHSYEQYF
TRBV7-6,NA,TRBJ1-1,CASSLRRGDTEAFF
TRBV6-1,TRBD1,TRBJ1-6,CASSGKTGGFNSPLHF
TRBV7-2,TRBD2,TRBJ2-7,CASSLSASGSYEQYF
TRBV12-3/TRBV12-4,NA,TRBJ1-5,CASSLSSGGNQPQHF
TRBV2,NA,TRBJ2-5,CASSEMWETQYF
TRBV9,TRBD1,TRBJ1-4,CASSVFGQGGEELFF
TRBV2,TRBD1,TRBJ1-2,CASRGQGAVYSSYGYTF
TRBV4-1,NA,TRBJ1-5,CASSQGVSNQPQHF
TRBV7-9,NA,TRBJ2-1,CASSYQSEQFF
TRBV9,NA,TRBJ2-2,CASSVDGGSTGELFF
TRBV28,NA,TRBJ2-1,CASSFFLRGGNNQQFF
TRBV4-2,NA,TRBJ1-4,CASSQDPTVTNEKLFF
TRBV11-3,TRBD2,TRBJ2-7,CASSPNPLAGVEQYF
TRBV2,NA,TRBJ1-5,CASKTKQDIGGETQHF
TRBV12-3/TRBV12-4,NA,TRBJ2-1,CASSSGSQYNEQFF
TRBV9,NA,TRBJ2-6,CASSATGVGGANVLTF
TRBV10-3,TRBD2,TRBJ2-7,CATSGSGYEQYF
TRBV7-6,TRBD2,TRBJ2-3,CASSSGTSGSQQYF
TRBV12-3/TRBV12-4,NA,TRBJ1-5,CTGSSSLNQPQHF
TRBV6-5,TRBD2,TRBJ2-7,CAGSYTGGVGDEQYF
TRBV11-2,NA,TRBJ2-1,CASSCEGNEQFF